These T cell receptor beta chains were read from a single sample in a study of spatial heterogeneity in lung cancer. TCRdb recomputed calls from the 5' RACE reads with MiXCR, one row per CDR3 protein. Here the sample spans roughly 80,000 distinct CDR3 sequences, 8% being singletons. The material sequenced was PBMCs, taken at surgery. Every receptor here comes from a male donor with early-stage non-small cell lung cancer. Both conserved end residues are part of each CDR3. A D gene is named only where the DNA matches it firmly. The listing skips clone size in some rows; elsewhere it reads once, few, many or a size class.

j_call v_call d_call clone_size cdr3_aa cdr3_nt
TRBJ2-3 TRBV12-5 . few CASGLGPLRTLRQADTQYF TGTGCTAGTGGTTTGGGCCCCCTTAGGACTCTTCGGCAGGCAGATACGCAGTATTTT
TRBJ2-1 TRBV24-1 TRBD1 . CATSDQDRPSYNEQFF TGTGCCACCAGTGATCAGGACAGGCCCTCCTACAATGAGCAGTTCTTC
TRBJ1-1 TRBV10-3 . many CAISENTEAFF TGTGCCATCAGTGAAAACACTGAAGCTTTCTTT
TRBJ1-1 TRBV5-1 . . CASTHSLNTEAFF TGCGCCAGCACCCACAGTTTGAACACTGAAGCTTTCTTT
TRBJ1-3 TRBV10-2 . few CASIQSSGNTIYF TGCGCCAGCATTCAGAGCTCTGGAAACACCATATATTTT
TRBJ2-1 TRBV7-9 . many CASSSQGFGGEQFF TGTGCCAGCAGCTCGCAGGGTTTCGGGGGTGAGCAGTTCTTC
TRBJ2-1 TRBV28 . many CASTSGRKNEQFF TGTGCCAGCACCTCGGGACGGAAAAATGAGCAGTTCTTC
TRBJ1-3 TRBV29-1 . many CSVGVGSGNTIYF TGCAGCGTTGGGGTGGGCTCTGGAAACACCATATATTTT
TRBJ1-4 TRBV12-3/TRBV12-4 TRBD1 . CASSFEGAIGKLFF TGTGCCAGCAGTTTTGAGGGGGCTATCGGAAAACTGTTTTTT
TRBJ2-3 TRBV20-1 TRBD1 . CSAEQGARDTQYF TGCAGTGCTGAACAGGGGGCAAGAGATACGCAGTATTTT
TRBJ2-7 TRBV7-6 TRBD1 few CASSPGDRQKGQYF TGTGCCAGCAGCCCAGGGGACAGGCAAAAGGGGCAGTACTTC
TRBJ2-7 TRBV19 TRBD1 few CASSTGTGREQYF TGTGCCAGTAGTACCGGGACAGGGCGCGAGCAGTACTTC
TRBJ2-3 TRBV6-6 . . CAISQSRNTDTQYF TGTGCCATTTCCCAGTCACGCAACACAGATACGCAGTATTTT
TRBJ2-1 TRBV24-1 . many CATSDFRVEYNEQFF TGTGCCACCAGTGATTTCAGGGTCGAATACAATGAGCAGTTCTTC
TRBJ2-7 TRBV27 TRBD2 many CASSFGGTPYEQYF TGTGCCAGCAGTTTCGGGGGGACCCCCTACGAGCAGTACTTC
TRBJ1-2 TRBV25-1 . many CASRDTGTAIYGYTF TGTGCCAGTAGAGACACCGGGACGGCAATCTATGGCTACACCTTC
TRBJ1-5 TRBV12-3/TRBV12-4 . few CASSLGGRAQPQHF TGTGCCAGCAGTTTAGGGGGTAGGGCTCAGCCCCAGCATTTT
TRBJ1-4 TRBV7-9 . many CASSLGAAPGEKLFF TGTGCCAGCAGCTTAGGGGCAGCCCCGGGGGAAAAACTGTTTTTT
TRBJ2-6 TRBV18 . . CASSPGGGPSGANVLTF TGTGCCAGCTCACCAGGGGGCGGTCCCTCTGGGGCCAACGTCCTGACTTTC
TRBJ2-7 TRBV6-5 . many CASSYSFHSYEQYF TGTGCCAGCAGTTACTCGTTCCACTCCTACGAGCAGTACTTC
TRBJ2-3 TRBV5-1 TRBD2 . CASSPRGPGRAEDTQYF TGCGCCAGCAGCCCCCGAGGTCCCGGGAGGGCCGAAGATACGCAGTATTTT
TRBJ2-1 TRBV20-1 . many CSAPPHISSYNEQFF TGCAGTGCACCCCCCCATATCAGCTCCTACAATGAGCAGTTCTTC
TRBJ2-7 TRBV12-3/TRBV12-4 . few CASSLGGDSYEQYF TGTGCCAGCAGTTTAGGCGGGGACTCCTACGAGCAGTACTTC
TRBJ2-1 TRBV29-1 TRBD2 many CSVESLAGGYNEQFF TGCAGCGTTGAAAGCCTAGCGGGAGGGTACAATGAGCAGTTCTTC
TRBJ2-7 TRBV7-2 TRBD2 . CASSHGLASGEQYF TGTGCCAGCAGCCATGGACTAGCCTCGGGGGAGCAGTACTTC
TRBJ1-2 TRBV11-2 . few CASSLARGNSYGYTF TGTGCCAGCAGCTTAGCAAGGGGGAATTCCTATGGCTACACCTTC
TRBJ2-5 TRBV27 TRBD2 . CASSHPAPLAGGETQYF TGTGCCAGCAGTCACCCCGCCCCTCTAGCGGGAGGAGAGACCCAGTACTTC
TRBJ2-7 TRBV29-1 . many CSVWTFSYEQYF TGCAGCGTTTGGACATTCTCCTACGAGCAGTACTTC
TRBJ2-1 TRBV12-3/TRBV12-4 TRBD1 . CASSHGYRGRNEQFF TGTGCCAGCAGCCATGGGTACAGGGGGAGAAATGAGCAGTTCTTC
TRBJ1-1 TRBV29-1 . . CSASRGGGRMNTEAFF TGCAGCGCCTCCCGGGGGGGGGGCCGCATGAACACTGAAGCTTTCTTT
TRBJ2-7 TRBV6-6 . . CASSPRTDVAEQYF TGTGCCAGCAGTCCCAGGACGGACGTGGCCGAGCAGTACTTC
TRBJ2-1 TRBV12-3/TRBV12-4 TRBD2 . CASRLAGGPYNEQFF TGTGCCAGCAGACTAGCGGGAGGGCCCTACAATGAGCAGTTCTTC
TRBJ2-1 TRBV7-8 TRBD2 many CASSLAGAGEANEQFF TGTGCCAGCAGCTTAGCGGGAGCGGGAGAGGCCAATGAGCAGTTCTTC
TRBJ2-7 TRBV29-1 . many CSAGQPNYEQYF TGCAGCGCGGGACAACCGAACTACGAGCAGTACTTC
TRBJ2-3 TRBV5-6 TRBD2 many CASSFGGDRTDTQYF TGTGCCAGCAGCTTTGGGGGGGACCGCACAGATACGCAGTATTTT
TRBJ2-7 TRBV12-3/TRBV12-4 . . CASSKDDYEQYF TGTGCCAGCAGCAAGGACGACTACGAGCAGTACTTC
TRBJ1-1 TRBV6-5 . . CASSTSGTKPEAFF TGTGCCAGCAGTACCTCCGGGACGAAGCCTGAAGCTTTCTTT
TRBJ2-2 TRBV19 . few CASRTGPGELFF TGTGCCAGTAGAACAGGCCCCGGGGAGCTGTTTTTT
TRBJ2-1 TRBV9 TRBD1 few CASSPWDRGNEQFF TGTGCCAGCAGCCCCTGGGACAGGGGGAATGAGCAGTTCTTC
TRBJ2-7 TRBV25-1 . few CASGPDSSYEQYF TGTGCCAGCGGCCCGGACAGCTCCTACGAGCAGTACTTC
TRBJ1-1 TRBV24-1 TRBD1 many CATSEAGQRGEAFF TGTGCCACCAGTGAGGCGGGACAGCGGGGTGAAGCTTTTTTT
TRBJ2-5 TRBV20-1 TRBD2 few CSAQGLAGQETQYF TGCAGTGCTCAAGGACTAGCGGGACAAGAGACCCAGTACTTC
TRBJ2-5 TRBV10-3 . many CAISELTDQETQYF TGTGCCATCAGTGAGTTGACAGACCAAGAGACCCAGTACTTC
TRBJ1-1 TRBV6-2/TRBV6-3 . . CASSLGHGNTEAFF TGTGCCAGCAGCCTAGGACACGGGAACACTGAAGCTTTCTTT
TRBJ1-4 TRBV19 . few CASHGEQIYEKLFF TGTGCCAGCCATGGGGAACAGATATATGAAAAACTGTTTTTT
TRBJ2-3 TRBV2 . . CASSEGVAPTQYF TGTGCCAGCAGTGAAGGAGTAGCCCCGACGCAGTATTTT
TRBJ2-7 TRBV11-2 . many CASSRGYEQYF TGTGCCAGCAGTCGGGGGTACGAGCAGTACTTC
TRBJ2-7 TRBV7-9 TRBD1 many CASSPAGQVSF TGTGCCAGCAGCCCCGCGGGACAGGTCTCCTTC
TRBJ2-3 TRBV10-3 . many CAISENTDTQYF TGTGCCATCAGCGAGAACACAGATACGCAGTATTTT
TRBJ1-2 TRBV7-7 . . CASSKTGALANYGYTF TGTGCCAGCAGCAAGACAGGTGCCCTGGCTAACTATGGCTACACCTTC
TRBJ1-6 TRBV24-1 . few CATSDSGLPGSPLHF TGTGCCACCAGTGATTCGGGTCTCCCGGGGTCACCCCTCCACTTT
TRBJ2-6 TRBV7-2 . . CASSLQSGGANVLTF TGTGCCAGCAGCTTACAATCGGGTGGGGCCAACGTCCTGACTTTC
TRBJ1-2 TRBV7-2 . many CASSLATAYGYTF TGTGCCAGCAGCTTAGCGACGGCCTATGGCTACACCTTC
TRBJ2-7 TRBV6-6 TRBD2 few CASGQRENEQYF TGTGCCTCCGGCCAGCGGGAGAACGAGCAGTACTTC